The clone carrying this T cell receptor (beta chain) was counted once. The data originate from a study of blood T cell repertoires in COVID-19. Across the study: Whether acute or convalescent, the COVID-19 samples came from the United States, Italy and Spain.

TCRdb's table, derived via immunoSEQ multiplex PCR, lists solely in-frame clones and lacks some. The table has 150,000 to 170,000 clones, about 85% seen once. Trimming took 3 bases from V and 0 from J; bases not matched to a gene: 10. This CDR3 region has 17 residues. The germline CDR1 and CDR2 sequences are DFQATT and SNEGSKA (reference sequence). This chain joins TRBV20-1 and TRBJ2-1; 8 nucleotides match TRBD2. The receptor comes from a man between 60 and 75 years old with COVID-19, enrolled during active disease. Sequencing was carried out using peripheral blood. The CDR3 reads CSASQISGKSSYNEQFF. In DNA, the CDR3 is TGCAGTGCTAGTCAGATTAGCGGGAAAAGCTCCTACAATGAGCAGTTCTTC.